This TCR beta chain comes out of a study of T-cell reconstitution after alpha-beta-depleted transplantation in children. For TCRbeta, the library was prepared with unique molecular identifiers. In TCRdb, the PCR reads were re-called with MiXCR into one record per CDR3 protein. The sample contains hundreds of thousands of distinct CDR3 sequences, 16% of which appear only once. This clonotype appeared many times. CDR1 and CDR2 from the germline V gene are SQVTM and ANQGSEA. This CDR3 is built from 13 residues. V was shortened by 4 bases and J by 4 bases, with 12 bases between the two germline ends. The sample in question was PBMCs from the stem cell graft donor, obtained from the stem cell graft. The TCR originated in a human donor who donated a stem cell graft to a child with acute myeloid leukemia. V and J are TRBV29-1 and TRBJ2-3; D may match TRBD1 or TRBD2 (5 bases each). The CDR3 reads CSVASQGADTQYF. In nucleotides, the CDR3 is TGCAGCGTTGCTAGCCAGGGAGCAGATACGCAGTATTTT.